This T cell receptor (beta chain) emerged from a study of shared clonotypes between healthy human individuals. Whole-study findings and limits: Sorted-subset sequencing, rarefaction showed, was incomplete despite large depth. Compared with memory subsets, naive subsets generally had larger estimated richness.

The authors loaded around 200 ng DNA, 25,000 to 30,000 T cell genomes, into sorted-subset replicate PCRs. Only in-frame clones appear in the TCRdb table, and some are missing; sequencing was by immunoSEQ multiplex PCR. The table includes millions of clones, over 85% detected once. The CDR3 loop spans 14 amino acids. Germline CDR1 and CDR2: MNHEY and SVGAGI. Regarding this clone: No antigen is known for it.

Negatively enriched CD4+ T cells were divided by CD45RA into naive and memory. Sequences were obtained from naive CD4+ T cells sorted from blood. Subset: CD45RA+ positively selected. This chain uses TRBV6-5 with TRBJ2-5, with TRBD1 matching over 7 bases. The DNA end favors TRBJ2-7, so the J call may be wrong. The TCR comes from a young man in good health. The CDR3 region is CASSERDSSYEQYF. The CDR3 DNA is TGTGCCAGCAGCGAGAGGGACAGCTCCTACGAGCAGTACTTC.